The subject of this entry is one T cell receptor beta chain. Its antigen is still unknown. Treatment of the sample: roughly 10-day PBMC culture with coronavirus spike peptide pools or control peptides (ViraFEST assay). This CDR3 comprises 16 residues. V was clipped by 0 bases and J by 5 bases, with 12 bases between them. The V gene's germline CDR1 is SGHNT and CDR2 YYREEE (reference sequence). The Oncomine TCR Beta short-read assay generated sequence data from the DNA of cultured CD4+ T cells. Cultures of CD4+ T cells served as the source for extracting genomic DNA. TCRdb analysed the PCR reads with MiXCR anew, one entry per CDR3 protein. The data show about 25,000 distinct CDR3 sequences, with roughly 42% seen just once and roughly 7% held by the top ten. The source of the sample is a study of vaccination and CD4 T cells after COVID-19. About the study: Samples taken post-COVID came a median approximately 100 days after diagnosis, ranging from 35 to 161.

Study-wide points: Spike mono-reactivity was found in 304 of the 307 vaccine-specific clones identified in convalescent patients.

Material: CD4+ T cells from blood, cultured in vitro. This rearrangement joins TRBV5-4 to TRBJ1-6; perhaps TRBD1 as D (5 bases). The source of this sequence is a human donor who had recovered from COVID-19. In DNA form, the CDR3 reads TGTGCCAGCAGCTTGGGACGGGGGGTAGATAATTCACCCCTCCACTTT. Encoded protein: CASSLGRGVDNSPLHF. The full variable domain, in which reference TRBV5-4 and TRBJ1-6 provide the parts outside the CDR3, is ETGVTQSPTHLIKTRGQQVTLRCSSQSGHNTVSWYQQALGQGPQFIFQYYREEENGRGNFPPRFSGLQFPNYSSELNVNALELDDSALYLCASSLGRGVDNSPLHFGNGTRLTVT.